This paragraph reports one T cell receptor (beta chain). The data are from a study of blood T cell repertoires in COVID-19. Participants, 18 to 89 years old, spanned 24 US areas. This CDR3 comprises 19 residues. Germline loops: CDR1 MNHNS, CDR2 SASEGT. Trimming left V 2 bases short and J 0 bases short, with 17 bases between. The protocol was immunoSEQ multiplex PCR, while the TCRdb copy is restricted to in-frame clones and leaves out a portion. This table has approximately 480,000 clones, about nine tenths appearing once. The clonotype comes from a woman in her late teens or twenties who had recovered from COVID-19. Sequenced material: PBMCs or T cells enriched from blood (not recorded which). This chain links TRBV6-1 with TRBJ2-6; a weak D match, TRBD2 (6 bases). CDR3 residues: CASSERRDGGPSGANVLTF. The CDR3 DNA sequence: TGTGCCAGCAGTGAAAGGAGGGACGGGGGACCCTCTGGGGCCAACGTCCTGACTTTC.